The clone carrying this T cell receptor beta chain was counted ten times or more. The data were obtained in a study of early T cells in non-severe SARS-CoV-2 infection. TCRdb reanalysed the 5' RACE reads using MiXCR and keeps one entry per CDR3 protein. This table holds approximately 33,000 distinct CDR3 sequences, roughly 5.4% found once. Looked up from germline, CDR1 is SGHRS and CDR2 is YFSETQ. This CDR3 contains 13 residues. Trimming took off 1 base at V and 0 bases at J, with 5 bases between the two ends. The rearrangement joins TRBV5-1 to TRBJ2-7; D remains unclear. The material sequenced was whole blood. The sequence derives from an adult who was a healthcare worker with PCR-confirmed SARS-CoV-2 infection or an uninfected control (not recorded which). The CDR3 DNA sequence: TGCGCCAGCAGCTTGCAGGCCTCCTACGAGCAGTACTTC. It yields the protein CASSLQASYEQYF.